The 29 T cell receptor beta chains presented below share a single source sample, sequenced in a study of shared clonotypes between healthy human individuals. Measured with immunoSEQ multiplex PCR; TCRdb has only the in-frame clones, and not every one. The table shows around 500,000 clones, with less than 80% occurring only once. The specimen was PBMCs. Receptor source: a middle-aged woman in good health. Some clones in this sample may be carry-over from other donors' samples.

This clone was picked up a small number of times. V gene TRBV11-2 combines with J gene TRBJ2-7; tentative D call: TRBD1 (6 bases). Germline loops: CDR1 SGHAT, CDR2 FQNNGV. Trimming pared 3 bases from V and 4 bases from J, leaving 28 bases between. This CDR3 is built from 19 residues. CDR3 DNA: TGTGCCAGCAGCTTTTCCCAAATGCGACAGGCGGACGTACTATACGAGCAGTACTTC. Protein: CASSFSQMRQADVLYEQYF.

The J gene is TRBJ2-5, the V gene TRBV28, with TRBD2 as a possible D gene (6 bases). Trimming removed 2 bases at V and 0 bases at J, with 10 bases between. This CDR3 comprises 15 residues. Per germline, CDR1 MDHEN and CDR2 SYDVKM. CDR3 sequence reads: CASSLARGYQETQYF. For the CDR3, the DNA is TGTGCCAGCAGTTTAGCCCGGGGGTACCAAGAGACCCAGTACTTC.

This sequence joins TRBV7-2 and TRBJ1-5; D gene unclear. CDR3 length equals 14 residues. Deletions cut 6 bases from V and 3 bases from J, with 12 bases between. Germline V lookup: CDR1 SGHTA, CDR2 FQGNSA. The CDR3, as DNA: TGTGCCAGCAGTCTATTGGGGTCCAATCAGCCCCAGCATTTT. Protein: CASSLLGSNQPQHF.

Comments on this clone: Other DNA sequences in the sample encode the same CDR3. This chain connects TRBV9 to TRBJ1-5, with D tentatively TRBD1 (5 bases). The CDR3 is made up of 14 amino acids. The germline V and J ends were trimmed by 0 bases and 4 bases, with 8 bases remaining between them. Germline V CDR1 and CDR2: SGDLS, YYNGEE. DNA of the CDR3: TGTGCCAGCAGCGTAGGAGGGGCTAATCAGCCCCAGCATTTT. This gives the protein CASSVGGANQPQHF.

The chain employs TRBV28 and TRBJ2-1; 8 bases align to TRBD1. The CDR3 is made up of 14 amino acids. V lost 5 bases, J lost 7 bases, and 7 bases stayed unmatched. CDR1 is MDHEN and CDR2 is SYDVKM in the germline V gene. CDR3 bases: TGTGCCAGCAGTAAAGACAGGGGAGGAAATGAGCAGTTCTTC. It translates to CASSKDRGGNEQFF.

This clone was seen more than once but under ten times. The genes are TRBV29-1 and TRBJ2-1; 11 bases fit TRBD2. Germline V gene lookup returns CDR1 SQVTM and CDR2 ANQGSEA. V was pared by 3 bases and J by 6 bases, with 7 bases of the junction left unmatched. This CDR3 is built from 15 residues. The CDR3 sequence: CSVDVGLAVLNEQFF. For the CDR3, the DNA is TGCAGCGTTGATGTGGGACTAGCGGTTCTCAATGAGCAGTTCTTC.

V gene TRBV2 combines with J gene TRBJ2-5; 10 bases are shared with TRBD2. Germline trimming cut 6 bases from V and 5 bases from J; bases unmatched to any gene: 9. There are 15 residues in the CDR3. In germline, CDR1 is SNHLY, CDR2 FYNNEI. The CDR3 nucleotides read TGTGCCAGCAGCGAGTCCAGCGGGAGGGCGGAGACCCAGTACTTC. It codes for CASSESSGRAETQYF.

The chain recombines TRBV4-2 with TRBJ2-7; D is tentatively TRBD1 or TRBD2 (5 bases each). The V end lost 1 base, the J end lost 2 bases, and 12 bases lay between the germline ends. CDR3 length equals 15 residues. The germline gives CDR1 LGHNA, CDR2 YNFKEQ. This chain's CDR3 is CASSQAAQGAYEQYF. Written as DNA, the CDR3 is TGTGCCAGCAGCCAAGCGGCGCAGGGAGCCTACGAGCAGTACTTC.

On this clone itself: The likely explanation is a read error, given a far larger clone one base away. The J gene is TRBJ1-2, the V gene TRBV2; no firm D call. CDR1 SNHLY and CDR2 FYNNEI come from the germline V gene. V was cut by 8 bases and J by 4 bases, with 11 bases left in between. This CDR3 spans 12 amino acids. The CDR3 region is CASDGEGYGYTF. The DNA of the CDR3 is TGTGCCAGCGACGGGGAAGGCTATGGCTACACCTTC.

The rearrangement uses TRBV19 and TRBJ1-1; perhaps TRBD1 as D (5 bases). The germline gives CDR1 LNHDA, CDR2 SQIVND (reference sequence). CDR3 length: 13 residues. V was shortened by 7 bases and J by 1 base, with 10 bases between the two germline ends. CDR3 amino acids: CASNTGANTEAFF. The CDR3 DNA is TGTGCCAGTAACACCGGGGCGAACACTGAAGCTTTCTTT. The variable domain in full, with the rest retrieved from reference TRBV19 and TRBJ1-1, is DGGITQSPKYLFRKEGQNVTLSCEQNLNHDAMYWYRQDPGQGLRLIYYSQIVNDFQKGDIAEGYSVSREKKESFPLTVTSAQKNPTAFYLCASNTGANTEAFFGQGTRLTVV.

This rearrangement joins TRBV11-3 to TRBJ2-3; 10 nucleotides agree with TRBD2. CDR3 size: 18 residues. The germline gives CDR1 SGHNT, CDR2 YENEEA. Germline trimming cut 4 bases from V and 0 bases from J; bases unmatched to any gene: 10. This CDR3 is CASSSRASGSPSTDTQYF. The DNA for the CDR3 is TGTGCCAGCAGCTCCCGAGCTAGCGGGAGCCCCAGCACAGATACGCAGTATTTT.

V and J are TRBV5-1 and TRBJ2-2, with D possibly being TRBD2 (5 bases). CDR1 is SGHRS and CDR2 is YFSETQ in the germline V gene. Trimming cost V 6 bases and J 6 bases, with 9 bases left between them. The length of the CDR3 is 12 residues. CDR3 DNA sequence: TGCGCCAGCACATGGACTTCCGGGGAGCTGTTTTTT. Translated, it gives CASTWTSGELFF.

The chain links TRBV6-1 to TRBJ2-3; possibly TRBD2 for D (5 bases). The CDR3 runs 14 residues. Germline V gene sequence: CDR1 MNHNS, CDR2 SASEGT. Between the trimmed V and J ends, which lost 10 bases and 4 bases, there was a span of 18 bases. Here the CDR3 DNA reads TGTGCCACCAGACTATCTAATGGCGCAGATACGCAGTATTTT. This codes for CATRLSNGADTQYF.

The CDR3 coding sequence is TGCGCCAGCAGCCCGGACAGGGACAATGGCTACACCTTC. Translated: CASSPDRDNGYTF. The rearrangement links TRBV5-1 to TRBJ1-2; the match to TRBD1 covers 8 bases. There are 13 residues in the CDR3. Germline CDR1 SGHRS, CDR2 YFSETQ. V shed 4 bases, J shed 6 bases, and the junction held 5 bases outside the gene matches.

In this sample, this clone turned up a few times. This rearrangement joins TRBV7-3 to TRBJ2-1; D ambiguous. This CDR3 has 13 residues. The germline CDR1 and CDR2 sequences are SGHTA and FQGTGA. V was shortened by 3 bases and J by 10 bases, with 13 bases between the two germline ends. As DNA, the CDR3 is TGTGCCAGCAGCTTCCGGGCCGACCGCGAGCAGTTCTTC. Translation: CASSFRADREQFF.

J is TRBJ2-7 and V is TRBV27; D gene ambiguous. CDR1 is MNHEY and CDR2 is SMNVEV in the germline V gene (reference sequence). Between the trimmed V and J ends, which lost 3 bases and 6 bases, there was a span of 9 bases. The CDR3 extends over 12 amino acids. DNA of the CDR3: TGTGCCAGCAGTTTTATCAGAGGCGAGCAGTACTTC. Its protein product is CASSFIRGEQYF.

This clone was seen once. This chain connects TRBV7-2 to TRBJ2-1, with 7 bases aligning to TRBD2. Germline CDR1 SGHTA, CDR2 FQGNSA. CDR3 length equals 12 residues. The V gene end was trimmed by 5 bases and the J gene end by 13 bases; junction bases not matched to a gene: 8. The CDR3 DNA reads TGTGCCAGCAGCCCCTTAGCGGGTACACAGTTCTTC. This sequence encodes CASSPLAGTQFF.

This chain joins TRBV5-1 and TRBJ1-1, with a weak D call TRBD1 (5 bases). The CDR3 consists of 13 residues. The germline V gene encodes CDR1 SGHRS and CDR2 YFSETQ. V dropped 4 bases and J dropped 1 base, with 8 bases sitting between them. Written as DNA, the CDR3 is TGCGCCAGCAGCCCACAGGCGAACACTGAAGCTTTCTTT. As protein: CASSPQANTEAFF.

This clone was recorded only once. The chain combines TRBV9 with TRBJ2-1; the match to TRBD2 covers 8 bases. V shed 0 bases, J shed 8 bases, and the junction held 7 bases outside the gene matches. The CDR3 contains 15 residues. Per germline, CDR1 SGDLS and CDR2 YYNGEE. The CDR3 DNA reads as TGTGCCAGCAGCGTAGACCAGCGGGAGATGGATGAGCAGTTCTTC. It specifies CASSVDQREMDEQFF.

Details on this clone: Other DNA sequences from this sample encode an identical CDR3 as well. DNA for the CDR3: TGTGCCAGCACCCACGGACTGGCGGGGAGTAATGAGCAGTTCTTC. As protein: CASTHGLAGSNEQFF. V is TRBV28 and J is TRBJ2-1; TRBD2 is a possible D gene (6 bases). The CDR3 has 15 residues. V shed 7 bases and J shed 7 bases, with 20 bases lying between them. The germline CDR1 and CDR2 sequences are MDHEN and SYDVKM.

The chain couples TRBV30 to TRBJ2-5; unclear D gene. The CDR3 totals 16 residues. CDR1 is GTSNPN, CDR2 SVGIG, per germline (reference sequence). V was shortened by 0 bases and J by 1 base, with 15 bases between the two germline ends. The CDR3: CAWSVGRARPQETQYF. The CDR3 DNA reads TGTGCCTGGAGTGTAGGACGGGCAAGACCCCAAGAGACCCAGTACTTC. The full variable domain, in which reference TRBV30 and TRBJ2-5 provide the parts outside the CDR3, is SQTIHQWPATLVQPVGSPLSLECTVEGTSNPNLYWYRQAAGRGLQLLFYSVGIGQISSEVPQNLSASRPQDRQFILSSKKLLLSDSGFYLCAWSVGRARPQETQYFGPGTRLLVL.

CDR3 in amino acids: CASSLAIKGYGYTF. DNA of the CDR3: TGTGCCAGCAGCTTAGCTATCAAAGGCTATGGCTACACCTTC. This rearrangement joins TRBV7-9 to TRBJ1-2; D is ambiguous. The CDR3 is 14 amino acids. Trimming shortened V by 0 bases and J by 4 bases, and 9 bases separated the two germline ends. Germline CDR1 reads SEHNR; CDR2 reads FQNEAQ (reference sequence). Together with reference TRBV7-9 and TRBJ1-2, the CDR3 gives the full variable domain: DTGVSQNPRHKITKRGQNVTFRCDPISEHNRLYWYRQTLGQGPEFLTYFQNEAQLEKSRLLSDRFSAERPKGSFSTLEIQRTEQGDSAMYLCASSLAIKGYGYTFGSGTRLTVV.

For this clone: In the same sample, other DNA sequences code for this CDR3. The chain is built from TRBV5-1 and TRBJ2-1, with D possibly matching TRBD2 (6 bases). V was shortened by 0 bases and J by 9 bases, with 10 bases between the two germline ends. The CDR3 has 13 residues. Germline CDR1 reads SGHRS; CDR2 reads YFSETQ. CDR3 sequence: CASSLAVEGEQFF. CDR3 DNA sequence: TGCGCCAGCAGCTTGGCCGTGGAGGGTGAGCAGTTCTTC.

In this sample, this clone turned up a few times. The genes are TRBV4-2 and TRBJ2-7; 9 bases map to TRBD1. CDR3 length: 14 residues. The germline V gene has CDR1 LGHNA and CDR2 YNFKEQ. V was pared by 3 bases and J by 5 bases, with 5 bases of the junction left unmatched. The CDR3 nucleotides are TGTGCCAGCAGCCAGAGACAGGGGGGTAACGAGCAGTACTTC. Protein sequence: CASSQRQGGNEQYF.

The CDR3 DNA reads as TGCGCCAGCAGCTTGGAGAGCGGGACAGGGAAGCAGTACTTC. Amino acids: CASSLESGTGKQYF. The chain employs TRBV5-1 and TRBJ2-7, with TRBD1 identical over 9 bases. The CDR3 sequence is 14 residues long. The V gene's germline CDR1 is SGHRS and CDR2 YFSETQ. Trimming at V came to 0 bases and at J to 8 bases, leaving 6 bases not matched to a gene.

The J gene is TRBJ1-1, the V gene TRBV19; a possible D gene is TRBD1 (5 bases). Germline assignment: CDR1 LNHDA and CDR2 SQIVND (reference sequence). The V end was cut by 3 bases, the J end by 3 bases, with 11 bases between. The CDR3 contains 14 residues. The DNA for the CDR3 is TGTGCCAGTAGTATTCCAGGGTTGGACACTGAAGCTTTCTTT. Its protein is CASSIPGLDTEAFF.

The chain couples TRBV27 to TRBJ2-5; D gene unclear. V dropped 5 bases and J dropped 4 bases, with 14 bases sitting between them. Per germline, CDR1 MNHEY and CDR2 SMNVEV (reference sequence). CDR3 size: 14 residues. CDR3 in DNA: TGTGCCAGCAGTCCCCTTAGTTTTCCAGAGACCCAGTACTTC. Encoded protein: CASSPLSFPETQYF.

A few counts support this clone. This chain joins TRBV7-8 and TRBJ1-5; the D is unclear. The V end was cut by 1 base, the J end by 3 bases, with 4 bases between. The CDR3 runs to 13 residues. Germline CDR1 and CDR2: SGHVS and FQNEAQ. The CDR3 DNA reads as TGTGCCAGCAGCTTAGGCCTCAATCAGCCCCAGCATTTT. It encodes CASSLGLNQPQHF.

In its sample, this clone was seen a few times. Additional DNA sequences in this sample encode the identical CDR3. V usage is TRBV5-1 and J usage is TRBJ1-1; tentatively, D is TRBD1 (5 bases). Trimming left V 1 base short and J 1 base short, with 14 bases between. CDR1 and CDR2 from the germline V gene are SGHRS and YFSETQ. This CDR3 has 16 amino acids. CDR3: CASSLTAGTENTEAFF. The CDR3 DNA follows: TGCGCCAGCAGCTTGACGGCAGGGACTGAGAACACTGAAGCTTTCTTT.